Only a few counts were recorded for the clone carrying this TCR beta chain. Its antigen is still unknown. The data belong to a study of T cell repertoires in cytomegalovirus infection. Study summary: An indication of both CMV infection and matching HLA type came from public TCR beta signatures. General observations from the study: There were carriers of CMV plus the relevant HLA, and cumulative public TCR beta family frequency identified them.

TCRdb reprocessed the reads via MiXCR and lists one record per CDR3 protein. The table shows about 180,000 distinct CDR3 sequences, with about an eighth occurring only once. CDR1 and CDR2 (germline): DFQATT, SNEGSKA (reference sequence). The CDR3 contains 16 residues. V lost 5 bases, J lost 0 bases, and 17 bases lay in between. The sample comprised PBMCs. The source of this sequence is a human donor in good health (CMV status not recorded). Some clones in this sample may be carry-over from other donors' samples. The genes are TRBV20-1 and TRBJ1-5; D is possibly TRBD1 (5 bases). The CDR3 loop reads CSAQGDHENSNQPQHF. DNA for the CDR3: TGCAGTGCTCAAGGGGACCATGAGAATAGCAATCAGCCCCAGCATTTT.